This TCR beta chain is from a study of blood T cell repertoires in COVID-19. Study background: Collection of acute and convalescent COVID-19 samples took place in the United States, Italy and Spain. PBMCs, B-cell-depleted T cells, or T cells provided the cDNA or gDNA that made up the material.

The CDR3 has 11 amino acids. In germline, CDR1 is MDHEN, CDR2 SYDVKM. Authors' processing steps: Reference gene primer amplification yielded estimated nucleated cell counts. The protocol was immunoSEQ multiplex PCR, while the TCRdb copy is restricted to in-frame clones and leaves out a portion. V and J calls and clone size are copied from that table; D and trimming were computed from the DNA. The sample consists of about 73,000 clones, over 80% of them appearing once. The chain links TRBV28 to TRBJ2-7, with 9 bases aligning to TRBD1. The source of this sequence is an elderly man with active or convalescent COVID-19. Source material: peripheral blood. In DNA form, the CDR3 reads TGTGCTTCAACGGGGGGACAGGGTGCGTACTTC. It translates to CASTGGQGAYF.